This T cell receptor (beta chain) came from a study of control samples from healthy donors and cancer patients. Sequencing used immunoSEQ multiplex PCR; TCRdb keeps in-frame clones, though not all of them. This table holds roughly 150,000 clones, around 88% found once. The sample consisted of blood. The TCR was taken from a man between 18 and 35 years old in good health.

The CDR3 sequence: CASSIRTASYGYTF. The CDR3 DNA is TGTGCCAGTAGTATTCGGACAGCAAGCTATGGCTACACCTTC. The chain employs TRBV19 and TRBJ1-2; a weak D match, TRBD1 (6 bases). Trimming took 3 bases from V and 4 from J, leaving 12 bases between them. The germline V gene has CDR1 LNHDA and CDR2 SQIVND (reference sequence). The CDR3 is made up of 14 amino acids.